Listed here are 8 T cell receptor beta chains from one sample, sequenced in a study of response to subunit inactivated influenza vaccine. Each CDR3 protein is one row after TCRdb ran MiXCR on the RT-PCR reads. The sample consists of under 750,000 distinct CDR3 sequences, about an eighth of them appearing once. This material consisted of PBMCs from blood, taken on the day of vaccination. These receptors were collected from a middle-aged man who received an inactivated influenza vaccine.

This clonotype came up a few times. This sequence joins TRBV11-2 and TRBJ2-1; D remains ambiguous. Germline-derived CDR1 and CDR2 are SGHAT and FQNNGV. The V gene lost 1 base and the J gene lost 5 bases, with 6 bases spanning the gap. The CDR3 length is 13 residues. The CDR3 region has the DNA TGTGCCAGCAGCTTAGGTCACAACAATGAGCAGTTCTTC. As protein: CASSLGHNNEQFF.

This clonotype has just a few counts. The chain combines TRBV28 with TRBJ2-2, with a tentative D call TRBD1 (6 bases). The CDR3 consists of 15 residues. Trimming left V 3 bases short and J 4 bases short, with 12 bases between. CDR1 MDHEN and CDR2 SYDVKM come from the germline V gene. CDR3 sequence: CASSFTGSGTGELFF. The DNA of the CDR3 is TGTGCCAGCAGTTTTACAGGGTCGGGCACCGGGGAGCTGTTTTTT.

The V call is TRBV12-3 or TRBV12-4, the J call TRBJ2-3; 7 bases are shared with TRBD1. Losses at the gene ends were 4 bases for V and 6 bases for J; bases not matched to a gene: 7. This CDR3 has 14 amino acids. The chain's CDR3 is CASSSRQGRDTQYF. CDR3 bases: TGTGCCAGCAGTTCTAGACAGGGCCGGGATACGCAGTATTTT.

This clonotype was detected a few times. The V gene is TRBV24-1, the J gene TRBJ2-1; 7 nucleotides match TRBD1. V shed 10 bases and J 13 bases; nucleotides not matched to a gene: 27. Germline assignment: CDR1 KGHDR and CDR2 SFDVKD. CDR3 size: 17 residues. CDR3 DNA: TGTGCCACTTCTAAGGGAGTGGCAGGGGGTCAGGTGGGCCAACAGTTCTTC. It encodes CATSKGVAGGQVGQQFF.

This clonotype was found many times. This rearrangement joins TRBV6-1 to TRBJ1-6; D is perhaps TRBD1 (5 bases). The CDR3 has 15 residues. Trimming removed 7 bases at V and 14 bases at J, with 24 bases between. CDR1 is MNHNS and CDR2 is SASEGT in the germline V gene. The DNA of the CDR3 is TGTGCCAGCACCTCCACATCCAGTAAGGGGAATGCCCTCCACTTT. It specifies CASTSTSSKGNALHF.

This clonotype was detected ten times or more. The chain uses TRBV18 and TRBJ1-2, with TRBD1 as a possible D gene (5 bases). Trimming removed 3 bases at V and 0 bases at J, with 11 bases between. The CDR3 extends over 15 amino acids. The germline V gene encodes CDR1 KGHSH and CDR2 LQKENI. The CDR3 sequence is CASSPGAATNYGYTF. As DNA, the CDR3 is TGTGCCAGCTCACCCGGGGCAGCTACTAACTATGGCTACACCTTC.

This clonotype was seen ten or more times. The V gene is TRBV7-9, the J gene TRBJ2-1, with 7 bases matching TRBD1. V lost 5 bases to trimming and J lost 4 bases; unmatched junction nucleotides: 11. CDR1 is SEHNR, CDR2 FQNEAQ, per germline (reference sequence). The length of the CDR3 is 16 residues. The CDR3 here is CASSAYAGGSYNEQFF. The CDR3 DNA sequence: TGTGCCAGCAGCGCATACGCAGGGGGTTCTTACAATGAGCAGTTCTTC.

The gene calls are TRBV7-9 and TRBJ2-1; the D gene is possibly TRBD1 (5 bases). Germline V gene sequence: CDR1 SEHNR, CDR2 FQNEAQ (reference sequence). V gave up 9 bases and J gave up 4 bases, with 10 bases separating them. This CDR3 contains 12 residues. In nucleotides, the CDR3 is TGTGCCAGTAAAAAGGGGTACAATGAGCAGTTCTTC. Amino acid sequence: CASKKGYNEQFF.